Listed below are T cell receptor beta chains from one sample, sequenced in a study of identical twins. Via MiXCR, TCRdb re-called the 5' RACE reads, giving one row per CDR3 protein. Of approximately 230,000 distinct CDR3 sequences listed, over 13% were seen once; the top ten hold approximately 10%. Sequencing was done on a sample of memory (CD45RO+) T cells sorted from blood. Every receptor here comes from a woman under 30 in good health. Both conserved end residues are part of each CDR3. The D gene is left open where the match is weak. Not every row has a clone size; where given, it reads once, few, many or a size class.

J gene: TRBJ2-3; clone size: .; V gene: TRBV2; D gene: TRBD1; CDR3 protein: CASRPTGTSTDTQYF; CDR3 DNA: TGTGCCAGCAGACCGACAGGGACCAGCACAGATACGCAGTATTTT
J gene: TRBJ1-1; clone size: .; V gene: TRBV3-1; D gene: TRBD1; CDR3 protein: CASSPSDRERWERGGLSTEAFF; CDR3 DNA: TGTGCCAGCAGCCCAAGCGACAGGGAGAGGTGGGAGAGAGGAGGGTTGAGCACTGAAGCTTTCTTT
J gene: TRBJ2-5; clone size: .; V gene: TRBV9; D gene: .; CDR3 protein: CASSVGQQETQYF; CDR3 DNA: TGTGCCAGCAGCGTAGGACAGCAAGAGACCCAGTACTTC
J gene: TRBJ2-5; clone size: few; V gene: TRBV5-4; D gene: TRBD2; CDR3 protein: CASSAASGQETQYF; CDR3 DNA: TGTGCCAGCAGCGCGGCTAGCGGACAAGAGACCCAGTACTTC
J gene: TRBJ1-6; clone size: few; V gene: TRBV5-1; D gene: .; CDR3 protein: CASSQGQTDSPLHF; CDR3 DNA: TGCGCCAGCAGCCAAGGACAGACGGATTCACCCCTCCACTTT
J gene: TRBJ2-7; clone size: many; V gene: TRBV2; D gene: .; CDR3 protein: CASSPGGFYEQYF; CDR3 DNA: TGTGCCAGCAGCCCCGGCGGGTTCTACGAGCAGTACTTC
J gene: TRBJ2-5; clone size: few; V gene: TRBV7-8; D gene: TRBD2; CDR3 protein: CASSLTRTSGGETQYF; CDR3 DNA: TGTGCCAGCAGCTTAACCCGGACTAGCGGGGGTGAGACCCAGTACTTC
J gene: TRBJ2-7; clone size: .; V gene: TRBV20-1; D gene: TRBD2; CDR3 protein: CSARPLKGTSGSSYEQYF; CDR3 DNA: TGCAGTGCTAGACCCCTGAAGGGGACTAGCGGGAGCTCCTACGAGCAGTACTTC
J gene: TRBJ2-3; clone size: few; V gene: TRBV6-1; D gene: TRBD2; CDR3 protein: CASPSGLAVTDTQYF; CDR3 DNA: TGTGCCAGCCCTTCAGGACTAGCGGTCACAGATACGCAGTATTTT
J gene: TRBJ2-7; clone size: many; V gene: TRBV27; D gene: TRBD2; CDR3 protein: CATYPPGRAYEQYF; CDR3 DNA: TGTGCCACCTACCCTCCCGGGAGGGCCTACGAGCAGTACTTC
J gene: TRBJ1-1; clone size: few; V gene: TRBV29-1; D gene: .; CDR3 protein: CSVGYGGTLEAFF; CDR3 DNA: TGCAGCGTTGGTTACGGGGGGACTCTCGAAGCTTTCTTT
J gene: TRBJ2-3; clone size: many; V gene: TRBV11-2; D gene: TRBD2; CDR3 protein: CASSPFLRLAGGDDTQYF; CDR3 DNA: TGTGCCAGCAGCCCCTTCTTACGACTAGCGGGGGGAGATGATACGCAGTATTTT
J gene: TRBJ2-7; clone size: few; V gene: TRBV3-1; D gene: .; CDR3 protein: CASSPRQHPPLYEQYF; CDR3 DNA: TGTGCCAGCAGCCCCCGACAGCATCCACCCCTATACGAGCAGTACTTC
J gene: TRBJ2-1; clone size: .; V gene: TRBV9; D gene: .; CDR3 protein: CASSVRTLSSYNEQFF; CDR3 DNA: TGTGCCAGCAGCGTCCGGACCCTGAGCTCCTACAATGAGCAGTTCTTC
J gene: TRBJ2-2; clone size: .; V gene: TRBV2; D gene: TRBD1; CDR3 protein: CASKDRGSVGELFF; CDR3 DNA: TGTGCCAGCAAGGACAGGGGAAGTGTCGGGGAGCTGTTTTTT
J gene: TRBJ2-1; clone size: few; V gene: TRBV29-1; D gene: TRBD1; CDR3 protein: CSVAGGQVQGEQFF; CDR3 DNA: TGCAGCGTTGCCGGGGGACAGGTCCAGGGTGAGCAGTTCTTC
J gene: TRBJ2-1; clone size: .; V gene: TRBV5-5; D gene: .; CDR3 protein: CASSLGRGWYNEQFF; CDR3 DNA: TGTGCCAGCAGCTTGGGGCGGGGATGGTACAATGAGCAGTTCTTC
J gene: TRBJ2-3; clone size: few; V gene: TRBV20-1; D gene: TRBD2; CDR3 protein: CSSGLAGMDTQYF; CDR3 DNA: TGCAGTTCTGGACTAGCGGGGATGGATACGCAGTATTTT
J gene: TRBJ1-4; clone size: few; V gene: TRBV12-3/TRBV12-4; D gene: .; CDR3 protein: CASSFLGRVDEKLFF; CDR3 DNA: TGTGCCAGCAGTTTCCTGGGCAGGGTGGATGAAAAACTGTTTTTT
J gene: TRBJ1-2; clone size: .; V gene: TRBV20-1; D gene: .; CDR3 protein: CSARLGYGYTF; CDR3 DNA: TGCAGTGCTAGACTGGGGTATGGCTACACCTTC
J gene: TRBJ1-4; clone size: many; V gene: TRBV7-9; D gene: .; CDR3 protein: CASSSWNREDEKLFF; CDR3 DNA: TGTGCCAGCAGTTCCTGGAATAGGGAGGATGAAAAACTGTTTTTT
J gene: TRBJ1-4; clone size: many; V gene: TRBV12-3/TRBV12-4; D gene: .; CDR3 protein: CASSLPSGVNGEKLFF; CDR3 DNA: TGTGCCAGCAGTTTACCCTCGGGGGTTAACGGTGAAAAACTGTTTTTT
J gene: TRBJ2-7; clone size: .; V gene: TRBV7-9; D gene: .; CDR3 protein: CASSKTMGEQYF; CDR3 DNA: TGTGCCAGCAGCAAGACGATGGGGGAGCAGTACTTC
J gene: TRBJ2-7; clone size: .; V gene: TRBV27; D gene: TRBD1; CDR3 protein: CASRTGGRGLQGTYEQYF; CDR3 DNA: TGTGCCAGCAGAACCGGCGGCAGGGGGCTTCAAGGAACCTACGAGCAGTACTTC
J gene: TRBJ2-1; clone size: few; V gene: TRBV12-3/TRBV12-4; D gene: TRBD2; CDR3 protein: CASSPRGGLAGAHEQFF; CDR3 DNA: TGTGCCAGCAGCCCTAGGGGGGGCCTAGCGGGGGCCCATGAGCAGTTCTTC
J gene: TRBJ1-2; clone size: .; V gene: TRBV5-1; D gene: TRBD1; CDR3 protein: CASSLGGQGVINYGYTF; CDR3 DNA: TGCGCCAGCAGCTTGGGGGGACAGGGCGTTATTAACTATGGCTACACCTTC
J gene: TRBJ2-3; clone size: .; V gene: TRBV9; D gene: TRBD1; CDR3 protein: CASSPRTTGLTDTQYF; CDR3 DNA: TGTGCCAGCAGTCCGCGGACGACAGGGCTTACAGATACGCAGTATTTT